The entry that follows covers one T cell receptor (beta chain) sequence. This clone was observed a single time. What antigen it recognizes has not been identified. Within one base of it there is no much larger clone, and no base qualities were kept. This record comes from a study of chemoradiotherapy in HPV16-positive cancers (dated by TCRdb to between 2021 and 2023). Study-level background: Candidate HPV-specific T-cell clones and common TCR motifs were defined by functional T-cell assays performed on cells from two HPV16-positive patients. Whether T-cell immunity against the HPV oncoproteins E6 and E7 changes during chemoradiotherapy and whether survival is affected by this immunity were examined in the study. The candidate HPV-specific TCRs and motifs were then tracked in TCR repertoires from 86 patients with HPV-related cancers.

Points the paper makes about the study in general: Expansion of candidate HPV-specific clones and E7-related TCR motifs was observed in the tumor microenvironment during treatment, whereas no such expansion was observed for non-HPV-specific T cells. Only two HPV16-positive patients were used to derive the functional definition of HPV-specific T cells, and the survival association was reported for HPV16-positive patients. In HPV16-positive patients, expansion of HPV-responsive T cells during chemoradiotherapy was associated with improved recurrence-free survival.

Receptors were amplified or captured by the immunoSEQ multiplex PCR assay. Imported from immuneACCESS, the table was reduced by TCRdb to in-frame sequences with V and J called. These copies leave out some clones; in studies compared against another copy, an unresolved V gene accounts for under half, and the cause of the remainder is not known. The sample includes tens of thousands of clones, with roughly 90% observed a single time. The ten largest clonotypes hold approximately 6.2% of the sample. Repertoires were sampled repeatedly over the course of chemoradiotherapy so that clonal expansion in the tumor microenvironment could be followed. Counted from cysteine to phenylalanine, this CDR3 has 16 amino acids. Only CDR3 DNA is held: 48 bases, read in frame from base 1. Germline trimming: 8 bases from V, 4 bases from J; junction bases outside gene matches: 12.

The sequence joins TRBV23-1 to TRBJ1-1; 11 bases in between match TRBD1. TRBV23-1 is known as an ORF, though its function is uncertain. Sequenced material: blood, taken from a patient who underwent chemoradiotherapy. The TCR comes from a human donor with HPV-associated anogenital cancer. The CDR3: CASPLGGGQGGTEAFF. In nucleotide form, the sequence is TGCGCCAGCCCATTGGGGGGGGGACAGGGGGGCACTGAAGCTTTCTTT.